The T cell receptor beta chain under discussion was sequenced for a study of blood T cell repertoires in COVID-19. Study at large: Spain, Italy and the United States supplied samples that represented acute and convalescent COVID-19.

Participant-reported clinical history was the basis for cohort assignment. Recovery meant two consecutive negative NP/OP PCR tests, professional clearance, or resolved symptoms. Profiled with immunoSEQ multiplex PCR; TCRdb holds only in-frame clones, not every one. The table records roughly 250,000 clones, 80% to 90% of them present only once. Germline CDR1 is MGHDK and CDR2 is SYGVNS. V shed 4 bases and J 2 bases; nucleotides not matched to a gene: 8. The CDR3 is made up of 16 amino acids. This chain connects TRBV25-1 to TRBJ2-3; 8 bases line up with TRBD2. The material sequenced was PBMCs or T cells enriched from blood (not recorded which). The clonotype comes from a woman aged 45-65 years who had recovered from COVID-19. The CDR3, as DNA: TGTGCCAGCAGTGGATTAGCGGGACCACCCACAGATACGCAGTATTTT. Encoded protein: CASSGLAGPPTDTQYF.